This T cell receptor (beta chain) was recorded in a study of Graves' ophthalmopathy and Graves' hyperthyroidism. The study's findings and limits: Ophthalmopathy was separated from stable hyperthyroidism by a 13-signature model with approximately 90% sensitivity and around 84% specificity. Blood also contained most of the expanded thyroid clonotypes above 0.001 frequency.

RNA transcripts provided the template for amplifying TCR beta CDR3 regions. The workflow started with a first-round RT-PCR run with HTBI primers and then moved on to a second-round multiplex PCR. Via MiXCR, TCRdb re-called the multiplex PCR reads, giving one row per CDR3 protein. In the table there are 620,000 or so distinct CDR3 sequences, approximately 21% of which are singletons. The length of the CDR3 is 15 residues. Per germline, CDR1 SGHRS and CDR2 YFSETQ. V shed 2 bases and J shed 5 bases, with 16 bases lying between them. In the case of this clonotype: The antigen is not known.

Only newly diagnosed hyperthyroidism patients aged 18 to 65, with under 2 months' duration, were enrolled. Each diagnosis was determined on the basis of clinical symptoms, serum thyroxine, TRAb, thyroid ultrasound and orbital computed tomography. V and J are TRBV5-1 and TRBJ2-5; the D gene could be TRBD1 or TRBD2 (6 bases each). The origin of this receptor is a woman younger than 30 with stable Graves' hyperthyroidism. Some clones in this sample may be carry-over from other donors' samples. Sequences were obtained from peripheral blood. The CDR3: CASSFWGAVEETQYF. As DNA, the CDR3 is TGCGCCAGCAGCTTTTGGGGGGCGGTTGAGGAGACCCAGTACTTC.